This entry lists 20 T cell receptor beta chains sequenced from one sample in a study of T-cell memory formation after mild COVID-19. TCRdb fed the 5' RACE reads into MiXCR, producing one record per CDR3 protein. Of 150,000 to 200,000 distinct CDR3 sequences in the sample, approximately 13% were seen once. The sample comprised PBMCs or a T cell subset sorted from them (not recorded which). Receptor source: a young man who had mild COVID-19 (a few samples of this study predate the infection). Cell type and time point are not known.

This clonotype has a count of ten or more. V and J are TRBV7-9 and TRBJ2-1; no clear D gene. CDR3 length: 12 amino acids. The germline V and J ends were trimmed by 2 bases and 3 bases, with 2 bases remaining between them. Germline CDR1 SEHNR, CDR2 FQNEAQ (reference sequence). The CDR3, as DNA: TGTGCCAGCAGCTTAATCTACAATGAGCAGTTCTTC. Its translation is CASSLIYNEQFF.

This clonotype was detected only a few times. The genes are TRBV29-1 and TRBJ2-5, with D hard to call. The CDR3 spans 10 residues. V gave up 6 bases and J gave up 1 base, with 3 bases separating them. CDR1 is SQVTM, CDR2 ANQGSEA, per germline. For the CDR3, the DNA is TGCAGCGTACTCCAAGAGACCCAGTACTTC. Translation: CSVLQETQYF.

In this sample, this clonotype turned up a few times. CDR3 nucleotide sequence: TGCAGTGCTTCGGGGACGGTGCTGAACTATGGCTACACCTTC. Residues: CSASGTVLNYGYTF. V is TRBV20-1 and J is TRBJ1-2; possibly TRBD1 for D (5 bases). Germline V gene data show CDR1 as DFQATT and CDR2 as SNEGSKA (reference sequence). The V end lost 5 bases, the J end lost 2 bases, and 15 bases lay between the germline ends. The CDR3 length is 14 residues.

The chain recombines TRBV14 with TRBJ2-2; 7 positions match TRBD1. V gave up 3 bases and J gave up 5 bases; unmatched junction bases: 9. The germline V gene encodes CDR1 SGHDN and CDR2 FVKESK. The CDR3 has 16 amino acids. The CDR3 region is CASSHLRQGKTGELFF. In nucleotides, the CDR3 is TGTGCCAGCAGCCACCTCCGACAGGGTAAAACCGGGGAGCTGTTTTTT. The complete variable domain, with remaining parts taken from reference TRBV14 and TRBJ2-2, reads EAGVTQFPSHSVIEKGQTVTLRCDPISGHDNLYWYRRVMGKEIKFLLHFVKESKQDESGMPNNRFLAERTGGTYSTLKVQPAELEDSGVYFCASSHLRQGKTGELFFGEGSRLTVL.

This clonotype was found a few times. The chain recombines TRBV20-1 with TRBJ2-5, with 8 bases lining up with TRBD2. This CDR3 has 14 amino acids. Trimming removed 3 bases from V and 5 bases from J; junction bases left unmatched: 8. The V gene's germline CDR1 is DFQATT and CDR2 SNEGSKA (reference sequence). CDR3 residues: CSASKSGGEETQYF. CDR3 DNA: TGCAGTGCTAGTAAAAGCGGGGGTGAGGAGACCCAGTACTTC.

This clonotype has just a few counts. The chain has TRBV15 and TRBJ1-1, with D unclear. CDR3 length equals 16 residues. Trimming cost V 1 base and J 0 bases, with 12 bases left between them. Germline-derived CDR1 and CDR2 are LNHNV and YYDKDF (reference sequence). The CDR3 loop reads CATSRVPRRVNTEAFF. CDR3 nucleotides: TGTGCCACCAGCAGAGTACCCAGGAGGGTGAACACTGAAGCTTTCTTT. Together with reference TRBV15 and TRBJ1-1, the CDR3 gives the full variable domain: DAMVIQNPRYQVTQFGKPVTLSCSQTLNHNVMYWYQQKSSQAPKLLFHYYDKDFNNEADTPDNFQSRRPNTSFCFLDIRSPGLGDTAMYLCATSRVPRRVNTEAFFGQGTRLTVV.

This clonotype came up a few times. The CDR3 here is CASSSPGLAGNTIYF. CDR3 DNA: TGTGCCAGCAGTTCCCCCGGCCTGGCTGGAAACACCATATATTTT. The V call is TRBV12-3 or TRBV12-4, the J call TRBJ1-3; D ambiguous. The CDR3 consists of 15 residues. V lost 4 bases and J lost 2, with 12 bases in between.

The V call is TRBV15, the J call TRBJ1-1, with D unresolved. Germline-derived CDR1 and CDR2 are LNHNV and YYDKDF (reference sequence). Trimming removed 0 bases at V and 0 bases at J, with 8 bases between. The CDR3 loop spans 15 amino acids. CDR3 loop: CATSREIDLNTEAFF. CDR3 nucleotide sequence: TGTGCCACCAGCAGAGAAATTGATTTGAACACTGAAGCTTTCTTT.

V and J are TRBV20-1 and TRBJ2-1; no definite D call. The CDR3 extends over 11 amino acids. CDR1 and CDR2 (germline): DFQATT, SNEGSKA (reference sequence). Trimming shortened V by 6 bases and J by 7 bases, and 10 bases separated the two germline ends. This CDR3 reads CSALGQNEQFF. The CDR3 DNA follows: TGCAGTGCCTTAGGGCAAAATGAGCAGTTCTTC.

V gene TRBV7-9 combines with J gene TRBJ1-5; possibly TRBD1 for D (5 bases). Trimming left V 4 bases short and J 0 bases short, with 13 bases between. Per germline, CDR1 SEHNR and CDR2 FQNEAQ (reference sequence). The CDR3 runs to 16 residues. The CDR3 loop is CASSSSGGTSNQPQHF. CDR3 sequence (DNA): TGTGCCAGCAGCTCGTCGGGGGGGACTAGCAATCAGCCCCAGCATTTT.

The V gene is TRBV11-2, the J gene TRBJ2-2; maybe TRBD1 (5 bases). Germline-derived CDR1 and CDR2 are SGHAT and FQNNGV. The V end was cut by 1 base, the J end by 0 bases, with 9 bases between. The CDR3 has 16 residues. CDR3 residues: CASSLVQGTNTGELFF. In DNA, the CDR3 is TGTGCCAGCAGCTTAGTCCAGGGAACGAACACCGGGGAGCTGTTTTTT. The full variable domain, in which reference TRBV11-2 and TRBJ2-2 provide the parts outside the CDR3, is EAGVAQSPRYKIIEKRQSVAFWCNPISGHATLYWYQQILGQGPKLLIQFQNNGVVDDSQLPKDRFSAERLKGVDSTLKIQPAKLEDSAVYLCASSLVQGTNTGELFFGEGSRLTVL.

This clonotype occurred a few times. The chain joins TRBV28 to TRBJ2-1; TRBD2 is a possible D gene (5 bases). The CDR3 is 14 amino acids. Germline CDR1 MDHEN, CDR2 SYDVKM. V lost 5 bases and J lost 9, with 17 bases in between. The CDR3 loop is CASSPRTLRGEQFF. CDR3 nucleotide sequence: TGTGCCAGCAGTCCCAGGACCCTCCGGGGTGAGCAGTTCTTC. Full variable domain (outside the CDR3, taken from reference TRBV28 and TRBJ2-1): DVKVTQSSRYLVKRTGEKVFLECVQDMDHENMFWYRQDPGLGLRLIYFSYDVKMKEKGDIPEGYSVSREKKERFSLILESASTNQTSMYLCASSPRTLRGEQFFGPGTRLTVL.

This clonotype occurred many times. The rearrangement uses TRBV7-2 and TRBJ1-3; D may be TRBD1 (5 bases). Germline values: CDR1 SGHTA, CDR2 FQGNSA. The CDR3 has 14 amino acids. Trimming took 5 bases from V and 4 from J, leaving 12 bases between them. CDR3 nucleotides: TGTGCCAGCAGCCCCACGGGGCAAGGAAACACCATATATTTT. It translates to CASSPTGQGNTIYF.

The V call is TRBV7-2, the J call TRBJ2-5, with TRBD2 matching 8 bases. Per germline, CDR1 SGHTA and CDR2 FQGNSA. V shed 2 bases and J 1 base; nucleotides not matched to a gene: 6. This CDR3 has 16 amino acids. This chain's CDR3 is CASSLFSGESQETQYF. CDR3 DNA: TGTGCCAGCAGCTTATTTAGCGGGGAGAGCCAAGAGACCCAGTACTTC.

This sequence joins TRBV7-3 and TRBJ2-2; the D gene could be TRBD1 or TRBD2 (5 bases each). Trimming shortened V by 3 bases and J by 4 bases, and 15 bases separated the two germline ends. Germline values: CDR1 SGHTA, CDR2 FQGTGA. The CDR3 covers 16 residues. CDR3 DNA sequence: TGTGCCAGCAGCTTCCCTGGGGACCTACGCACCGGGGAGCTGTTTTTT. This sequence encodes CASSFPGDLRTGELFF.

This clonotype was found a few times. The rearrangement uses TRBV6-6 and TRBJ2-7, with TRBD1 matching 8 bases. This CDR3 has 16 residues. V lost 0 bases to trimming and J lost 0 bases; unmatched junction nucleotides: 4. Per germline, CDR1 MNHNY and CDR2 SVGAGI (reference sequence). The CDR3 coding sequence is TGTGCCAGCAGTTACTCAGGACAGGGAAGCTCCTACGAGCAGTACTTC. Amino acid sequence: CASSYSGQGSSYEQYF.

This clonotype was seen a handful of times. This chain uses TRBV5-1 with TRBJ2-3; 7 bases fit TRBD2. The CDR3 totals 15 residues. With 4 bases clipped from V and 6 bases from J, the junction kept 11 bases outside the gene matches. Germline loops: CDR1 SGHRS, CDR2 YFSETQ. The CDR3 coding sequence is TGCGCCAGCAGCAGGGACTACTCCAAAGGGGATACGCAGTATTTT. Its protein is CASSRDYSKGDTQYF. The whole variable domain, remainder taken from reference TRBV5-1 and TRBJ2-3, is KAGVTQTPRYLIKTRGQQVTLSCSPISGHRSVSWYQQTPGQGLQFLFEYFSETQRNKGNFPGRFSGRQFSNSRSEMNVSTLELGDSALYLCASSRDYSKGDTQYFGPGTRLTVL.

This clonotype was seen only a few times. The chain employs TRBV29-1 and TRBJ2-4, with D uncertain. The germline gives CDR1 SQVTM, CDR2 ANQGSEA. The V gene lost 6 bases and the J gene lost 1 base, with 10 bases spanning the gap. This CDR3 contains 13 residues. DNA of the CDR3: TGCAGCGTGGGCCCCTCGGCCAAAAACATTCAGTACTTC. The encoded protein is CSVGPSAKNIQYF.

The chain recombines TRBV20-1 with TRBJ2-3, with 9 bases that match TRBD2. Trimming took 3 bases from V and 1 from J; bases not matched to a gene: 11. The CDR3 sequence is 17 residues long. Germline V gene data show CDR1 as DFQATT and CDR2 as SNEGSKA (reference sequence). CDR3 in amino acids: CSASEAGGARGTDTQYF. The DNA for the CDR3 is TGCAGTGCTAGCGAGGCGGGGGGGGCCCGGGGCACAGATACGCAGTATTTT.

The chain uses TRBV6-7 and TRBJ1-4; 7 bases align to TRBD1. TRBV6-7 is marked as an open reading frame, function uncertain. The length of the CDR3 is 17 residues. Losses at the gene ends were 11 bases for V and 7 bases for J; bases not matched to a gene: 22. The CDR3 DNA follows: TGTGCCCGTCGAAACCGGGACAGCCATACCCTGAGTGAAAAACTGTTTTTT. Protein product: CARRNRDSHTLSEKLFF.